This TCR beta chain was identified in a study of cytomegalovirus exposure and HLA in healthy donors. Use of 60 Vbeta and 13 Jbeta primers characterized the PCR. Assay: immunoSEQ multiplex PCR; the TCRdb copy retains only in-frame clones and omits some. In the table there are some 170,000 clones, roughly 82% of which are singletons. The CDR3 length is 16 residues. V lost 3 bases and J 1 base, leaving 15 bases between the germline ends. CDR1 and CDR2 (germline): MNHNS, SASEGT. The receptor was isolated from a girl aged 10-17 years in good health and CMV-seropositive. The gene calls are TRBV6-1 and TRBJ2-5; D perhaps matches TRBD2 (7 bases). The sequenced material came from PBMCs. The CDR3 loop reads CASSEVRGGSQETQYF. The CDR3, as DNA: TGTGCCAGCAGTGAGGTCAGGGGCGGGAGCCAAGAGACCCAGTACTTC.